Shown below are 22 T cell receptor beta chains from a single sample sequenced in a study of Ad26.COV2.S vaccination and SARS-CoV-2 variants. Data came from immunoSEQ multiplex PCR; TCRdb stores just in-frame clones and leaves some out. The profile shows tens of thousands of clones, roughly 84% of them singletons. The starting material was peripheral blood, obtained after recovery from COVID-19. The receptors come from a human donor who had recovered from COVID-19.

The rearrangement uses TRBV14 and TRBJ2-7; D possibly corresponds to TRBD2 (6 bases). The CDR3 contains 16 residues. Germline CDR1 is SGHDN and CDR2 is FVKESK. Deletions cut 0 bases from V and 7 bases from J, with 19 bases between. In DNA, the CDR3 is TGTGCCAGCAGCCAAGATCCGGAGGGAGGCCTCCAGGAGCAGTACTTC. This translates into CASSQDPEGGLQEQYF.

V gene TRBV19 combines with J gene TRBJ2-5; D gene uncertain. The CDR3 covers 11 residues. Germline loops: CDR1 LNHDA, CDR2 SQIVND (reference sequence). V was pared by 6 bases and J by 10 bases, with 12 bases between. CDR3 amino acids: CASRRAGIQYF. For the CDR3, the DNA is TGTGCCAGTAGAAGGGCTGGGATCCAGTACTTC.

This rearrangement joins TRBV28 to TRBJ1-1; 9 bases are a match to TRBD1. After removal of 5 bases from V and 3 bases from J, the junction contained 7 bases not matched to a gene. There are 15 residues in the CDR3. Germline V gene lookup returns CDR1 MDHEN and CDR2 SYDVKM. The CDR3 DNA follows: TGTGCCAGCAGTCATGCGGGACAGGGTCACACTGAAGCTTTCTTT. This gives the protein CASSHAGQGHTEAFF.

V gene TRBV7-2 combines with J gene TRBJ1-3; D unclear. V dropped 3 bases and J dropped 4 bases, with 7 bases sitting between them. Germline CDR1 reads SGHTA; CDR2 reads FQGNSA. The CDR3 spans 13 residues. CDR3 nucleotide sequence: TGTGCCAGCAGCTTCCAAACCGGAAACACCATATATTTT. This translates into CASSFQTGNTIYF.

This clone was found a few times. This chain connects TRBV2 to TRBJ2-3, with D possibly matching TRBD1 (6 bases). The CDR3 extends over 15 amino acids. The V and J ends lost 4 bases and 2 bases respectively, with 13 bases between them. The germline CDR1 and CDR2 sequences are SNHLY and FYNNEI. The DNA of the CDR3 is TGTGCCAGCAGTGCTCGGGACATACACACAGATACGCAGTATTTT. Residues: CASSARDIHTDTQYF.

The chain combines TRBV19 with TRBJ1-1; 9 bases fit TRBD1. The CDR3 spans 14 residues. V shed 3 bases, J shed 1 base, and the junction held 0 bases outside the gene matches. Germline CDR1 reads LNHDA; CDR2 reads SQIVND (reference sequence). The DNA of the CDR3 is TGTGCCAGTAGTATGACAGGGGGGAACACTGAAGCTTTCTTT. Translating gives CASSMTGGNTEAFF.

This clone was detected ten times or more. V is TRBV4-1 and J is TRBJ2-7, with D perhaps matching TRBD1 (6 bases). Germline CDR1 and CDR2: MGHRA and YSYEKL. V lost 1 base, J lost 2 bases, and 9 bases lay in between. The length of the CDR3 is 14 residues. The CDR3 here is CASSQGYRAYEQYF. The CDR3 bases are TGCGCCAGCAGCCAAGGGTACAGGGCCTACGAGCAGTACTTC.

This clone was seen a few times. The V and J genes are TRBV12-3 or TRBV12-4 and TRBJ2-2; no clear D. This CDR3 comprises 13 residues. With 3 bases removed from V and 6 bases from J, the gap between germline ends came to 8 bases. This CDR3 reads CASSLLVPGELFF. The CDR3 bases are TGTGCCAGCAGTTTGTTGGTACCCGGGGAGCTGTTTTTT.

The rearrangement joins TRBV4-2 to TRBJ1-1; D is perhaps TRBD1 (5 bases). V was clipped by 1 base and J by 3 bases, with 18 bases between them. This CDR3 spans 17 amino acids. Germline V gene data show CDR1 as LGHNA and CDR2 as YNFKEQ. This CDR3 is CASSQVWSGLGDTEAFF. CDR3 coding DNA: TGTGCCAGCAGCCAAGTCTGGTCCGGGTTGGGGGACACTGAAGCTTTCTTT.

The gene calls are TRBV28 and TRBJ2-7; D tentatively reads TRBD1 or TRBD2 (5 bases each). This CDR3 contains 14 residues. V was clipped by 1 base and J by 6 bases, with 13 bases between them. Germline CDR1 is MDHEN and CDR2 is SYDVKM. The CDR3 nucleotides read TGTGCCAGCAGTTTATCGGGACCAAAGAGCGAGCAGTACTTC. Translated, it gives CASSLSGPKSEQYF.

The chain joins TRBV5-6 to TRBJ2-2; D remains ambiguous. Deletions cut 1 base from V and 1 base from J, with 5 bases between. Looked up from germline, CDR1 is SGHDT and CDR2 is YYEEEE. The CDR3 extends over 14 amino acids. The CDR3 nucleotides read TGTGCCAGCAGCTTGTTGGGGAACACCGGGGAGCTGTTTTTT. Encoded protein: CASSLLGNTGELFF.

The rearrangement uses TRBV5-8 and TRBJ1-6; 10 nucleotides match TRBD1. J was trimmed by 9 bases and V by 4 bases; bases with no gene match: 10. Germline loops: CDR1 SGHTS, CDR2 YDEGEE. This CDR3 is built from 16 residues. CDR3 coding DNA: TGTGCCAGCAGCGAGAGACAGGGGGCAAAGGGTTCACCCCTCCACTTT. Translation gives CASSERQGAKGSPLHF.

The CDR3 here is CASSLCVGVGICEQYF. The CDR3 nucleotides are TGTGCCAGCAGTTTATGCGTGGGAGTGGGGATCTGCGAGCAGTACTTC. The chain has TRBV28 and TRBJ2-7, with D maybe TRBD2 (5 bases). Trimming removed 0 bases from V and 6 bases from J, with 18 bases in between. The germline V gene encodes CDR1 MDHEN and CDR2 SYDVKM. The CDR3 sequence is 16 residues long.

V is TRBV11-3 and J is TRBJ2-1; TRBD1 aligns across 7 bases. The germline gives CDR1 SGHNT, CDR2 YENEEA. This CDR3 spans 15 amino acids. With 4 bases clipped from V and 10 bases from J, the junction kept 13 bases outside the gene matches. The CDR3 protein is CASSSPPPKGGEQFF. The CDR3 coding sequence is TGTGCCAGCAGCTCACCCCCCCCTAAAGGGGGCGAGCAGTTCTTC.

The chain is built from TRBV10-3 and TRBJ2-3, with D maybe TRBD2 (5 bases). The CDR3 consists of 15 residues. The V and J ends lost 3 bases and 2 bases respectively, with 12 bases between them. The V gene's germline CDR1 is ENHRY and CDR2 SYGVKD. CDR3 sequence: CAISEGGGLTDTQYF. CDR3 in DNA: TGTGCCATCAGTGAAGGAGGAGGACTCACAGATACGCAGTATTTT.

The chain uses TRBV9 and TRBJ1-2; 9 positions match TRBD1. The CDR3 spans 17 residues. In germline, CDR1 is SGDLS, CDR2 YYNGEE. V shed 0 bases, J shed 2 bases, and the junction held 8 bases outside the gene matches. CDR3 protein: CASSVAGTGLGNYGYTF. CDR3 sequence (DNA): TGTGCCAGCAGCGTAGCCGGGACAGGGTTAGGAAACTATGGCTACACCTTC.

The chain links TRBV6-2 or TRBV6-3 to TRBJ2-1; tentative D call: TRBD2 (6 bases). V shed 0 bases and J shed 6 bases, with 15 bases lying between them. Germline V gene lookup returns CDR1 MNHEY and CDR2 SVGEGT. CDR3 length equals 16 residues. CDR3 residues: CASSYSTSGGVNEQFF. For the CDR3, the DNA is TGTGCCAGCAGTTACTCGACTAGTGGCGGGGTCAATGAGCAGTTCTTC.

The chain uses TRBV5-5 and TRBJ1-3; D remains unclear. Per germline, CDR1 SGHKS and CDR2 YYEKEE (reference sequence). This CDR3 spans 14 amino acids. Between the trimmed V and J ends, which lost 3 bases and 0 bases, there was a span of 7 bases. The CDR3 coding sequence is TGTGCCAGCAGCTCAGCGAACTCTGGAAACACCATATATTTT. This gives the protein CASSSANSGNTIYF.

The chain carries TRBV7-2 and TRBJ1-5; 9 nucleotides align to TRBD1. V dropped 4 bases and J dropped 8; count of bases not matched to a gene: 6. This CDR3 has 14 residues. Germline V gives CDR1 SGHTA, CDR2 FQGNSA. CDR3 region: CASSWGQGGKPQHF. CDR3 bases: TGTGCCAGCAGCTGGGGACAGGGAGGCAAGCCCCAGCATTTT.

In this sample, this clone turned up once. The rearrangement links TRBV28 to TRBJ2-3; perhaps TRBD1 as D (5 bases). The CDR3 covers 13 residues. CDR1 MDHEN and CDR2 SYDVKM come from the germline V gene. The V end lost 4 bases, the J end lost 5 bases, and 10 bases lay between the germline ends. CDR3 protein: CASSSLTVDTQYF. In DNA, the CDR3 is TGTGCCAGCAGTTCTCTGACAGTAGATACGCAGTATTTT.

The chain carries TRBV5-1 and TRBJ2-2; tentatively, D is TRBD1 (6 bases). V lost 2 bases, J lost 0 bases, and 8 bases lay in between. Germline V gives CDR1 SGHRS, CDR2 YFSETQ. CDR3 length: 15 residues. This CDR3 is CASSLSGANTGELFF. The CDR3 DNA sequence: TGCGCCAGCAGCTTATCAGGGGCGAACACCGGGGAGCTGTTTTTT.

This chain connects TRBV10-3 to TRBJ2-7; TRBD2 matches 7 bases. CDR3 size: 14 residues. V was pared by 10 bases and J by 2 bases, with 11 bases of the junction left unmatched. Germline assignment: CDR1 ENHRY and CDR2 SYGVKD. The DNA of the CDR3 is TGTGCCACCCAGCAGGCGGGAGACCCCTACGAGCAGTACTTC. Protein: CATQQAGDPYEQYF.